Given below is one TCR beta chain in context. Other DNA sequences in this specimen translate into the identical CDR3. This sample stems from a study of blood T cell repertoires in COVID-19. This table comes from immunoSEQ multiplex PCR, and its TCRdb copy is limited to in-frame clones, with some not included. The sample records around 500,000 clones, 88% being singletons. Residents of 20 to 25 US areas, aged roughly 18 to 89 years, made up the participants. Assignments of participants to cohorts depended upon their own reported clinical history. Symptom resolution, clearance, or two negative PCRs marked the recovered donors of Cohort 3. The sequence was obtained from an older woman who had recovered from COVID-19. Sequenced material: PBMCs or T cells enriched from blood (not recorded which).

CDR3 sequence: CASSQGDRANYGYTF. In DNA, the CDR3 is TGCGCCAGCAGCCAAGGAGACAGGGCTAACTATGGCTACACCTTC. The chain links TRBV4-1 to TRBJ1-2; 7 bases agree with TRBD1. Germline assignment: CDR1 MGHRA and CDR2 YSYEKL. The CDR3 is 15 residues long. V lost 1 base, J lost 0 bases, and 2 bases stayed unmatched.